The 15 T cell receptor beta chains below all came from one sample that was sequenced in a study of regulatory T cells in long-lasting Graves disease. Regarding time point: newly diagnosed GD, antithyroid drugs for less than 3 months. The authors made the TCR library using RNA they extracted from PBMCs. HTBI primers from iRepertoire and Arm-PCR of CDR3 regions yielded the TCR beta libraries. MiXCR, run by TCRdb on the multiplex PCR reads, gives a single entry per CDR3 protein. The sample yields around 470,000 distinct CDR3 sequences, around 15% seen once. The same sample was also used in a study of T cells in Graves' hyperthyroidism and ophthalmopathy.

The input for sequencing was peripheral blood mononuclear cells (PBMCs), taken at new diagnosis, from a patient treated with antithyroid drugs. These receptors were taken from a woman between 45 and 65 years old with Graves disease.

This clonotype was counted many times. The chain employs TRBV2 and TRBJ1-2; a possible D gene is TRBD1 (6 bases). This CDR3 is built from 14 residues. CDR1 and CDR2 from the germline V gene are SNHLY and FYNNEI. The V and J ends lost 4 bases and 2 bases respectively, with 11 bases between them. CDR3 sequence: CASSVLQGNYGYTF. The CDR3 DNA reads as TGTGCCAGCAGTGTTTTGCAGGGGAACTATGGCTACACCTTC. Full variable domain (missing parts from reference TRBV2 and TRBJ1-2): EPEVTQTPSHQVTQMGQEVILRCVPISNHLYFYWYRQILGQKVEFLVSFYNNEISEKSEIFDDQFSVERPDGSNFTLKIRSTKLEDSAMYFCASSVLQGNYGYTFGSGTRLTVV.

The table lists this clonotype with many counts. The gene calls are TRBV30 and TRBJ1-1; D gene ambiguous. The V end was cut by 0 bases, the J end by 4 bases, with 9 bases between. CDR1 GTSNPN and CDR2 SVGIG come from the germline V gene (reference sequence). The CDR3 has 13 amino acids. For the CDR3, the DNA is TGTGCCTGGAGTGTACAGCCGGGCACTGAAGCTTTCTTT. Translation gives CAWSVQPGTEAFF.

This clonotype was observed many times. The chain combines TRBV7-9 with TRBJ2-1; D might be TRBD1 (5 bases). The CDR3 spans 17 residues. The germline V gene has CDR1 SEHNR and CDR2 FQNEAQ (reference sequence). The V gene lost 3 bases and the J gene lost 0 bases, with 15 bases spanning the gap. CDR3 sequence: CASSFRLPGRSYNEQFF. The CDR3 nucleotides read TGTGCCAGCAGCTTTCGCTTACCAGGGCGCTCCTACAATGAGCAGTTCTTC. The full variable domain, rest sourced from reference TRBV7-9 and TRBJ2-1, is DTGVSQNPRHKITKRGQNVTFRCDPISEHNRLYWYRQTLGQGPEFLTYFQNEAQLEKSRLLSDRFSAERPKGSFSTLEIQRTEQGDSAMYLCASSFRLPGRSYNEQFFGPGTRLTVL.

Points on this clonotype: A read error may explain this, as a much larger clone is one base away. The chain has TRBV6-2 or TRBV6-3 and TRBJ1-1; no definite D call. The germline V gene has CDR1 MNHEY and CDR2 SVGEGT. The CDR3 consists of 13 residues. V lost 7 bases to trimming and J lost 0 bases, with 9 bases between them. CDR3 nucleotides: TGTGCCAGCACGGGCAGAATGAACACTGAAGCTTTCTTT. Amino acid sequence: CASTGRMNTEAFF.

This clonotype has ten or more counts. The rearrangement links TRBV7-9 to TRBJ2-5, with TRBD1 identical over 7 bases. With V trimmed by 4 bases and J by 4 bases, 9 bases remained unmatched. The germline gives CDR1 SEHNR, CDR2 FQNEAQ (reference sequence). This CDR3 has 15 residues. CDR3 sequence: CASSSPSTGLETQYF. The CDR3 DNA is TGTGCCAGCAGCTCCCCCTCGACAGGGCTAGAGACCCAGTACTTC.

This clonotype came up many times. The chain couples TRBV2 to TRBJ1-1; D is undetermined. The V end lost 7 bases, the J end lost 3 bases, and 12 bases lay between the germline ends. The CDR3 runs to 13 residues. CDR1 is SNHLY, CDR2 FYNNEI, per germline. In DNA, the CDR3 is TGTGCCAGCACAGGAAATCGGGACACTGAAGCTTTCTTT. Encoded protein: CASTGNRDTEAFF.

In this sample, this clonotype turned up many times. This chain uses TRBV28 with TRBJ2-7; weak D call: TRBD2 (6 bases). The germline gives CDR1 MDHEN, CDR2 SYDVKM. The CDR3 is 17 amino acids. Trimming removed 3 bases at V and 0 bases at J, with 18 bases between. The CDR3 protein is CASSFRLSGESSYEQYF. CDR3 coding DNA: TGTGCCAGCAGTTTCAGGCTTAGCGGCGAGAGCTCCTACGAGCAGTACTTC.

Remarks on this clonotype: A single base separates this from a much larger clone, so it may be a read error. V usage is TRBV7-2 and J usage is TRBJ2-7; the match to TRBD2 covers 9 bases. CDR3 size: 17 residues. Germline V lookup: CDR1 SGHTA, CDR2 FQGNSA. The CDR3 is CACSLNYLAGVAYEQYF. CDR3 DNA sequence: TGTGCCTGCAGCCTTAATTACTTAGCGGGAGTTGCCTACGAGCAGTACTTC.

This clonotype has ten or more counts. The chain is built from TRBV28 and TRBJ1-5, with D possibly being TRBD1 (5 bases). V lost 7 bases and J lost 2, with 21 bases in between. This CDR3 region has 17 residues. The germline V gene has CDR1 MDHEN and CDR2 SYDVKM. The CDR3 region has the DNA TGTGCCAGCACCGAAAGCGGACAAGCGGTGGGCAATCAGCCCCAGCATTTT. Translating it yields CASTESGQAVGNQPQHF. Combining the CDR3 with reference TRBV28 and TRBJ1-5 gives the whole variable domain DVKVTQSSRYLVKRTGEKVFLECVQDMDHENMFWYRQDPGLGLRLIYFSYDVKMKEKGDIPEGYSVSREKKERFSLILESASTNQTSMYLCASTESGQAVGNQPQHFGDGTRLSIL.

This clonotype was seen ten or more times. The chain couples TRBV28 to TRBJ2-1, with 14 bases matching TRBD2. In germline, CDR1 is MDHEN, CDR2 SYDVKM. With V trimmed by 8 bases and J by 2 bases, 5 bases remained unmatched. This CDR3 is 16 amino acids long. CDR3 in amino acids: CASRGLAGDTYNEQFF. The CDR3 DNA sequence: TGTGCCAGCCGGGGACTAGCGGGAGACACCTACAATGAGCAGTTCTTC.

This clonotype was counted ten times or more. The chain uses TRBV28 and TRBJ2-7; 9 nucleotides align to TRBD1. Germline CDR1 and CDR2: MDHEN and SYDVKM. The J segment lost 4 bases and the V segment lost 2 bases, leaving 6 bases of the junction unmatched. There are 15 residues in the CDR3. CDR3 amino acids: CASSLPLDRGYEQYF. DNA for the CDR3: TGTGCCAGCAGTTTACCCCTGGACAGGGGTTACGAGCAGTACTTC.

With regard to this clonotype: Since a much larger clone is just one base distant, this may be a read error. In nucleotides, the CDR3 is TGTGCCAGCAAGGAAAACACTGAAGCTTTCTTT. It encodes CASKENTEAFF. V usage is TRBV6-1 and J usage is TRBJ1-1; no clear D gene. V lost 7 bases to trimming and J lost 2 bases, with 5 bases between them. Looked up from germline, CDR1 is MNHNS and CDR2 is SASEGT. The CDR3 contains 11 residues.

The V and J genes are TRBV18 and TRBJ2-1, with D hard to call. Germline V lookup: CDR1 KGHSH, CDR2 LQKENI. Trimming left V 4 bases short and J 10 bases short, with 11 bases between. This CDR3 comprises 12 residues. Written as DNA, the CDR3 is TGTGCCAGCTCACAGGTCGGGTGGGAGCAGTTCTTC. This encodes CASSQVGWEQFF.

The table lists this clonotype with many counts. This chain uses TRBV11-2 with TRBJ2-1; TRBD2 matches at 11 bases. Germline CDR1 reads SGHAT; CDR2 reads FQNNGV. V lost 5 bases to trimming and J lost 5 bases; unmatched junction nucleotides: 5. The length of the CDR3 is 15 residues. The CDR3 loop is CASSLGTSGNNEQFF. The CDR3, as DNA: TGTGCCAGCAGCCTCGGGACTAGCGGAAACAATGAGCAGTTCTTC.

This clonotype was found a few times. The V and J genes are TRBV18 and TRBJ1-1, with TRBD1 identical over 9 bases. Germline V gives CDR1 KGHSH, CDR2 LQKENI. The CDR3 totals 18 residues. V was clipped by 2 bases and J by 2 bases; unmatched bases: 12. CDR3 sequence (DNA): TGTGCCAGCTCACCATCTATGATCACAGGGGGCATCAACACTGAAGCTTTCTTT. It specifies CASSPSMITGGINTEAFF.